The subject of this entry is one TCR beta chain. The antigen is not known. Sequencing was performed with immunoSEQ multiplex PCR; in TCRdb, only in-frame clones are kept and a portion is missing. The table records some 23,000 clones, approximately 94% of them present only once. This sample is part of a study of graft-versus-host responses after intestinal transplantation. Study information: Recipients obtained multivisceral, liver-intestinal, or isolated intestinal transplants. Tacrolimus plus steroids were given to all recipients for two to three years, preceded by anti-thymocyte globulin induction.

Whole-study results and caveats: Some GvH clones appeared in ileal mucosa or blood before recipient bone marrow. Researchers found peak circulating GvH clone levels linked to early post-transplant HvG declines.

After removal of 7 bases from V and 2 bases from J, the junction contained 5 bases not matched to a gene. Per germline, CDR1 MNHEY and CDR2 SMNVEV (reference sequence). The CDR3 totals 13 residues. This material consisted of PBMCs, taken 156 days after intestinal transplant. V gene TRBV27 combines with J gene TRBJ2-7; 7 bases are shared with TRBD1. This receptor was obtained from a human patient who received an intestinal transplant, so some T cells may come from the graft donor. The CDR3 nucleotides are TGTGCCAGCACCAAAGGGACAGCCTACGAGCAGTACTTC. It encodes CASTKGTAYEQYF.